These 20 T cell receptor beta chains were sequenced from one sample in a study of shared T cell receptors in the human thymus. Some clones are missing from TCRdb's copy, which holds only in-frame ones; the method was immunoSEQ multiplex PCR. The table lists more than 300,000 clones, 95% of them singletons. The sequencing sample was made of thymocytes. These receptors originate from a human donor.

The chain joins TRBV27 to TRBJ2-2; D tentatively fits TRBD1 or TRBD2 (6 bases each). Trimming took off 3 bases at V and 4 bases at J, with 21 bases between the two ends. This CDR3 comprises 18 residues. The germline V gene has CDR1 MNHEY and CDR2 SMNVEV (reference sequence). This chain's CDR3 is CASSFTGHARGGTGELFF. The CDR3 nucleotides are TGTGCCAGCAGTTTCACGGGACACGCGAGGGGAGGCACCGGGGAGCTGTTTTTT.

The chain couples TRBV7-7 to TRBJ2-7; D unclear. This CDR3 has 13 residues. The ends were cut back, 2 bases at V and 4 bases at J, with 9 bases in the middle. CDR1 and CDR2 from the germline V gene are SSHAT and FNYEAQ (reference sequence). CDR3 sequence reads: CASSLFRGYEQYF. The CDR3 DNA follows: TGTGCCAGCAGCTTATTCCGTGGTTACGAGCAGTACTTC.

V is TRBV4-3 and J is TRBJ2-7; 8 bases fit TRBD2. Looked up from germline, CDR1 is LGHNA and CDR2 is YSLEER. Trimming took 4 bases from V and 0 from J; bases not matched to a gene: 8. The CDR3 runs 16 residues. The CDR3 reads CASSPVGLASSYEQYF. CDR3 bases: TGCGCCAGCAGCCCTGTCGGACTAGCTTCCTCCTACGAGCAGTACTTC.

This clone was recorded once. The chain employs TRBV4-2 and TRBJ2-7; possibly TRBD1 for D (6 bases). CDR1 and CDR2 from the germline V gene are LGHNA and YNFKEQ. The V gene lost 1 base and the J gene lost 6 bases, with 16 bases spanning the gap. This CDR3 has 15 amino acids. The CDR3 is CASSQVGQGSLEQYF. The CDR3 nucleotides are TGTGCCAGCAGCCAAGTAGGGCAGGGGTCCCTCGAGCAGTACTTC.

The chain carries TRBV7-9 and TRBJ2-1, with 10 nucleotides matching TRBD1. The CDR3 runs to 17 residues. The germline gives CDR1 SEHNR, CDR2 FQNEAQ (reference sequence). V trimming: 5 bases; J trimming: 5 bases; junction bases outside the gene matches: 12. CDR3 in DNA: TGTGCCAGCAGCCCTCCCAAAGGGACAGGGGTTAACAATGAGCAGTTCTTC. Encoded protein: CASSPPKGTGVNNEQFF.

The chain combines TRBV5-1 with TRBJ2-5; D call uncertain. Trimming stripped 6 bases from V and 2 bases from J, with 14 bases between. This CDR3 has 14 amino acids. Germline CDR1 and CDR2: SGHRS and YFSETQ. The CDR3 loop is CASTLKQCQETQYF. CDR3 bases: TGCGCCAGCACCCTCAAACAGTGTCAAGAGACCCAGTACTTC.

The rearrangement joins TRBV28 to TRBJ2-4; TRBD2 might be the D (6 bases). Germline V gives CDR1 MDHEN, CDR2 SYDVKM. CDR3 length: 16 residues. Trimming removed 6 bases from V and 0 bases from J, with 15 bases in between. Here the CDR3 DNA reads TGTGCCAGCAGGGGGGACTCCCTCGGAGCCAAAAACATTCAGTACTTC. Residues: CASRGDSLGAKNIQYF.

This sequence joins TRBV30 and TRBJ2-2; 7 bases are a match to TRBD1. The V gene's germline CDR1 is GTSNPN and CDR2 SVGIG (reference sequence). J lost 2 bases, V lost 4 bases, and 7 bases had no gene match. This CDR3 contains 15 residues. The CDR3 region is CAWILTGNNTGELFF. The CDR3 nucleotides are TGTGCCTGGATCCTGACAGGGAACAACACCGGGGAGCTGTTTTTT.

This chain connects TRBV7-9 to TRBJ2-7; 7 nucleotides align to TRBD1. Trimming at V came to 2 bases and at J to 0 bases, leaving 1 base not matched to a gene. This CDR3 is 14 amino acids long. Germline loops: CDR1 SEHNR, CDR2 FQNEAQ (reference sequence). CDR3 in DNA: TGTGCCAGCAGCTTACGGGACAGCTCCTACGAGCAGTACTTC. Amino acid sequence: CASSLRDSSYEQYF. Drawing the rest from reference TRBV7-9 and TRBJ2-7, the complete variable domain is DTGVSQNPRHKITKRGQNVTFRCDPISEHNRLYWYRQTLGQGPEFLTYFQNEAQLEKSRLLSDRFSAERPKGSFSTLEIQRTEQGDSAMYLCASSLRDSSYEQYFGPGTRLTVT.

This chain's CDR3 is CASSRMRGGETQYF. The CDR3 coding sequence is TGTGCCAGCAGCAGGATGAGGGGAGGGGAGACCCAGTACTTC. This chain uses TRBV28 with TRBJ2-5; 7 bases are shared with TRBD2. Losses at the gene ends were 6 bases for V and 5 bases for J; bases not matched to a gene: 9. The CDR3 consists of 14 residues. The germline gives CDR1 MDHEN, CDR2 SYDVKM.

V and J are TRBV15 and TRBJ1-3; D remains unclear. This CDR3 contains 16 residues. Germline CDR1 LNHNV, CDR2 YYDKDF (reference sequence). Trimming shortened V by 1 base and J by 0 bases, and 10 bases separated the two germline ends. The DNA for the CDR3 is TGTGCCACCAGCAGAGGGAGGTATGACTCTGGAAACACCATATATTTT. This sequence encodes CATSRGRYDSGNTIYF. The variable domain in full, with the rest retrieved from reference TRBV15 and TRBJ1-3, is DAMVIQNPRYQVTQFGKPVTLSCSQTLNHNVMYWYQQKSSQAPKLLFHYYDKDFNNEADTPDNFQSRRPNTSFCFLDIRSPGLGDTAMYLCATSRGRYDSGNTIYFGEGSWLTVV.

This clone has just one count. The gene calls are TRBV7-6 and TRBJ2-1; D call uncertain. Germline CDR1 and CDR2: SGHVS and FNYEAQ. The CDR3 is 15 amino acids. The V end lost 5 bases, the J end lost 6 bases, and 17 bases lay between the germline ends. The CDR3 reads CASSPQPSRRNEQFF. CDR3 coding DNA: TGTGCCAGCAGCCCTCAACCCTCACGGCGCAATGAGCAGTTCTTC.

The chain uses TRBV7-9 and TRBJ2-7; D perhaps matches TRBD1 (5 bases). There are 14 residues in the CDR3. V was shortened by 1 base and J by 2 bases, with 9 bases between the two germline ends. From germline, CDR1 is SEHNR and CDR2 FQNEAQ (reference sequence). The CDR3 sequence: CASSLDRPPYEQYF. The CDR3 region has the DNA TGTGCCAGCAGCTTAGACAGGCCTCCCTACGAGCAGTACTTC.

The chain couples TRBV5-5 to TRBJ2-1, with 9 bases lining up with TRBD2. Germline V gives CDR1 SGHKS, CDR2 YYEKEE (reference sequence). V was pared by 5 bases and J by 2 bases, with 8 bases of the junction left unmatched. This CDR3 contains 16 residues. The CDR3 loop is CASSYRAGGPYNEQFF. CDR3 coding DNA: TGTGCCAGCAGTTACAGAGCGGGAGGCCCCTACAATGAGCAGTTCTTC.

The J gene is TRBJ2-2, the V gene TRBV5-1; 10 positions match TRBD2. Germline-derived CDR1 and CDR2 are SGHRS and YFSETQ. The trim removed 6 bases at V and 2 bases at J, leaving 19 bases unmatched. This CDR3 is 20 amino acids long. CDR3: CASTPSGVTSGIENTGELFF. In DNA, the CDR3 is TGCGCCAGCACCCCTTCGGGGGTAACTAGCGGGATTGAAAACACCGGGGAGCTGTTTTTT.

This chain links TRBV7-3 with TRBJ1-5; a possible D gene is TRBD1 (5 bases). V was clipped by 2 bases and J by 5 bases, with 10 bases between them. The CDR3 extends over 14 amino acids. From germline, CDR1 is SGHTA and CDR2 FQGTGA. CDR3 bases: TGTGCCAGCAGCTTAGGGGGGGTTGATCAGCCCCAGCATTTT. Amino acid sequence: CASSLGGVDQPQHF.

This rearrangement joins TRBV5-1 to TRBJ1-3, with a tentative D call TRBD1 (5 bases). CDR3 length: 16 residues. The V end was cut by 0 bases, the J end by 3 bases, with 13 bases between. The germline CDR1 and CDR2 sequences are SGHRS and YFSETQ. The chain's CDR3 is CASSLVGDSGGNTIYF. The CDR3 DNA sequence: TGCGCCAGCAGCTTGGTGGGGGATTCGGGTGGAAACACCATATATTTT.

V usage is TRBV19 and J usage is TRBJ2-1; D perhaps matches TRBD2 (6 bases). This CDR3 is built from 13 residues. The V and J ends lost 5 bases and 8 bases respectively, with 13 bases between them. The germline CDR1 and CDR2 sequences are LNHDA and SQIVND (reference sequence). The CDR3 DNA reads as TGTGCCAGTAGTCCGTCTAGCGCATATGAGCAGTTCTTC. This gives the protein CASSPSSAYEQFF. The whole variable domain, remainder taken from reference TRBV19 and TRBJ2-1, is DGGITQSPKYLFRKEGQNVTLSCEQNLNHDAMYWYRQDPGQGLRLIYYSQIVNDFQKGDIAEGYSVSREKKESFPLTVTSAQKNPTAFYLCASSPSSAYEQFFGPGTRLTVL.

This chain connects TRBV27 to TRBJ2-4; the match to TRBD2 covers 7 bases. The CDR3 runs 16 residues. Trimming at V came to 4 bases and at J to 4 bases, leaving 10 bases not matched to a gene. Germline V gene lookup returns CDR1 MNHEY and CDR2 SMNVEV (reference sequence). DNA of the CDR3: TGTGCCAGCAGTTGTACCGCAGGGCGGGGGAAAAACATTCAGTACTTC. Translation: CASSCTAGRGKNIQYF.

This chain joins TRBV28 and TRBJ1-4, with D tentatively TRBD1 (5 bases). The CDR3 totals 14 residues. The germline V gene encodes CDR1 MDHEN and CDR2 SYDVKM. V was cut by 6 bases and J by 5 bases, with 13 bases left in between. The CDR3 here is CASRWGVLNEKLFF. CDR3 bases: TGTGCCAGCAGGTGGGGGGTCCTCAATGAAAAACTGTTTTTT.